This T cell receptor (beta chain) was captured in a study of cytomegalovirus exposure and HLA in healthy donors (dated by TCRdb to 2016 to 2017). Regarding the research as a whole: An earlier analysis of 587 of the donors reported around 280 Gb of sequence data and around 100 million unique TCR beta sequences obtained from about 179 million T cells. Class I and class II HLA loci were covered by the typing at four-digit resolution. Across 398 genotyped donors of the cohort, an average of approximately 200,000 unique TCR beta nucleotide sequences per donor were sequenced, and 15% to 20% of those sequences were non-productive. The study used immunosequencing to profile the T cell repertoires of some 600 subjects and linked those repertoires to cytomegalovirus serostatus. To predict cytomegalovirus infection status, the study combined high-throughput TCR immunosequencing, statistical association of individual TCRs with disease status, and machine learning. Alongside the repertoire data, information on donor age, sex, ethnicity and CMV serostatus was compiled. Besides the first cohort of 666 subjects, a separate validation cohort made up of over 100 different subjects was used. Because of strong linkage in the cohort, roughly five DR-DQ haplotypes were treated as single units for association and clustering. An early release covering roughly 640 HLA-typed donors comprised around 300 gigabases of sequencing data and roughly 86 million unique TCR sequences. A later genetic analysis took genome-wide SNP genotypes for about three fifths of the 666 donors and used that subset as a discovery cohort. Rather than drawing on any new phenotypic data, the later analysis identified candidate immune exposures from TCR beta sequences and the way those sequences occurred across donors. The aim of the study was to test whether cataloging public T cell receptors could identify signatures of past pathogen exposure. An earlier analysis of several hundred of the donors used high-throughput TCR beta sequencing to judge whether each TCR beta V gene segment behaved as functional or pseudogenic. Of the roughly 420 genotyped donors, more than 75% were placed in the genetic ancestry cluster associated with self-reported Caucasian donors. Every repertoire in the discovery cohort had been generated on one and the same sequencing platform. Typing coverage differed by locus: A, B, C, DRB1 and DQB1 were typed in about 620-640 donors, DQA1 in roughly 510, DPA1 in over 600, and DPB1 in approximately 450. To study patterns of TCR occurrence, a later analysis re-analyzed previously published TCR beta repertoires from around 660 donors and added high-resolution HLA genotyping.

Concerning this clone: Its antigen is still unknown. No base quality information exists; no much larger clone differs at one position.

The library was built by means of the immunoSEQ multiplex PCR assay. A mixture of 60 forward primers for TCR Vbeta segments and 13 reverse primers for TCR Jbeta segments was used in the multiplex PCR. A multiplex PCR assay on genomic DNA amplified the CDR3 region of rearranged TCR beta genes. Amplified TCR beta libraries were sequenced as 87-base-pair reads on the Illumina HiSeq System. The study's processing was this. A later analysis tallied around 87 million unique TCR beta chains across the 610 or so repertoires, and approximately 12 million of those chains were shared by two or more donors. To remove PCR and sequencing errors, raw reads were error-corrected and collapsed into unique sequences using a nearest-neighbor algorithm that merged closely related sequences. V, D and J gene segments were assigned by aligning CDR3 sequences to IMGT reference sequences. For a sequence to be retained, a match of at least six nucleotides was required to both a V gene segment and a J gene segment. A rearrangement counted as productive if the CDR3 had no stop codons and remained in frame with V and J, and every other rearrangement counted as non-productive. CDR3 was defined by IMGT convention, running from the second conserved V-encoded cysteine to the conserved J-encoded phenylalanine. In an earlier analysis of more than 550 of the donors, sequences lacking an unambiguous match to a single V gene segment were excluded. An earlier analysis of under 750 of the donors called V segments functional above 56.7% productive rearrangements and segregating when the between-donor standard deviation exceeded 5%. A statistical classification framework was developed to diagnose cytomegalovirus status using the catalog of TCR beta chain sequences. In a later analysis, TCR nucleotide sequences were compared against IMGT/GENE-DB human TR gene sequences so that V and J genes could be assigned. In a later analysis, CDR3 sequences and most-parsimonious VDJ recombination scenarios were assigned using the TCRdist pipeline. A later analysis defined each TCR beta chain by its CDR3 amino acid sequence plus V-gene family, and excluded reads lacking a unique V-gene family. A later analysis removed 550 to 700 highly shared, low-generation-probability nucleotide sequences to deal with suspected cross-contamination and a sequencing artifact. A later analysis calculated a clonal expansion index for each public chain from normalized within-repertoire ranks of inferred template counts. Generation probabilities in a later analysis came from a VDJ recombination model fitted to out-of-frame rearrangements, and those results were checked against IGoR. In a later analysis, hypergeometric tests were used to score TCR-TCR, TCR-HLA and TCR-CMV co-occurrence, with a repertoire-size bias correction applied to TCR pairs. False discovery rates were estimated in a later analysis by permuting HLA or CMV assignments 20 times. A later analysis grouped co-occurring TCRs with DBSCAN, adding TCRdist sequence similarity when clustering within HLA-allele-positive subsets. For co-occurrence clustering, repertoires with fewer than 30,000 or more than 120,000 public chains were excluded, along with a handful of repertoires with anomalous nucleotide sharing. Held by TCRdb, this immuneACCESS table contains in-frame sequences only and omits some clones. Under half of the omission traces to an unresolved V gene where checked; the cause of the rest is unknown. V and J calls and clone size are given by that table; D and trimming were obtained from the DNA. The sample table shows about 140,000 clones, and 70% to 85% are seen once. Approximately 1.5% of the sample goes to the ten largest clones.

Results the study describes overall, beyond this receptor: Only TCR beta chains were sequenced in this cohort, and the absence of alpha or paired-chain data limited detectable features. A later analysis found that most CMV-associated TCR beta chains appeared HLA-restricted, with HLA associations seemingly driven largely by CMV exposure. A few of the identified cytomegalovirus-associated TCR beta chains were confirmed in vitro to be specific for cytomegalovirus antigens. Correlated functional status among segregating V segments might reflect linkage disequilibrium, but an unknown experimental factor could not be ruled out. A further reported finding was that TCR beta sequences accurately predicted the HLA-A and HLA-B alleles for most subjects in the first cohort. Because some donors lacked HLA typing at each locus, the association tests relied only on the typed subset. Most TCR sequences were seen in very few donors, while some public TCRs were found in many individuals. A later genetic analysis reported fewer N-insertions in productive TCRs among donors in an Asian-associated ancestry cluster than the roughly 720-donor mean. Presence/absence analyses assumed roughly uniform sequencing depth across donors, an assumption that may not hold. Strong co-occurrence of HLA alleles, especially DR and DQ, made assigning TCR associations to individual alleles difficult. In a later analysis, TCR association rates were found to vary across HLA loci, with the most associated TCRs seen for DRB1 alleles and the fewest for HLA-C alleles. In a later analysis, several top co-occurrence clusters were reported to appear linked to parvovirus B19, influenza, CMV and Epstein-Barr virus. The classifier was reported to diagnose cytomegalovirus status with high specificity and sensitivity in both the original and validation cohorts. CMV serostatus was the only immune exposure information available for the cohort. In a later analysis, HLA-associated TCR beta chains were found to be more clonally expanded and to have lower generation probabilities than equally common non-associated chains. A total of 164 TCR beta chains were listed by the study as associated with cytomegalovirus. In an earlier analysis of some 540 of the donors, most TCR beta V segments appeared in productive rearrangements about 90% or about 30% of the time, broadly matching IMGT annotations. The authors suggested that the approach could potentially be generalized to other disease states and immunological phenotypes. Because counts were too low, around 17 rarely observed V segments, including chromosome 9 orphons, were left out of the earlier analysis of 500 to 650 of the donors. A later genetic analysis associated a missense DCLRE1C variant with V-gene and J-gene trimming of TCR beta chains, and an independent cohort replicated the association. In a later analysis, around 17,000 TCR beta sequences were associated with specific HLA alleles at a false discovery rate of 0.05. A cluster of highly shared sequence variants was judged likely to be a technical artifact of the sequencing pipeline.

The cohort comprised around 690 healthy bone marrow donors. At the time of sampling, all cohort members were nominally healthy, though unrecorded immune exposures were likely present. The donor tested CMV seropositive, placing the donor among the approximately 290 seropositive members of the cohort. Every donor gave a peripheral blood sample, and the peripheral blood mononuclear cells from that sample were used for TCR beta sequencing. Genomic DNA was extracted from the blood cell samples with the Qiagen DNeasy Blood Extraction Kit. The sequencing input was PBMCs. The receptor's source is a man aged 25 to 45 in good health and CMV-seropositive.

The CDR3 has the sequence CASSLFSGRADTQYF. DNA sequence: TGTGCCAGCAGTTTGTTTAGCGGGAGGGCAGATACGCAGTATTTT. The chain is made from TRBV27 and TRBJ2-3; TRBD2 agrees with 11 junctional bases. According to the germline V gene (reference sequence), CDR1 reads MNHEY and CDR2 reads SMNVEV. The CDR3 sequence holds 15 residues, the cysteine and phenylalanine included. This entry keeps only the CDR3 DNA: 45 bases, framed from base 1. Unmatched junction bases come to 3, with V trimmed by 3 bases and J by 4 bases.